This TCR beta chain was identified during a study of a mutant IDH1 vaccine in newly diagnosed glioma. Across the whole study: The first vaccination came 4-6 weeks after radiotherapy alone, or with temozolomide cycles. Mean patient age was around 40 years; 62.5% were male and approximately 38% female. Pretreatment consisted of radiotherapy, temozolomide, or both, with most receiving both. Regarding the study as a whole: Pseudoprogression appeared independent of alterations in top peripheral clonotypes.

The junction had 10 bases not matched to a gene; V was cut back by 0 bases and J by 0 bases. Germline V gene lookup returns CDR1 LGHNA and CDR2 YNFKEQ. This CDR3 has 19 residues. Comments on this clone: Its specificity is not known.

Profiling relied on immunoSEQ multiplex PCR, and the TCRdb table lists in-frame clones only, not all of them. The table includes 45,000 to 65,000 clones, 70% to 85% detected once. Sample time point: week 5, during vaccination. What each vaccine dose contained was 300 ug of mutant IDH1 20-mer peptide, accompanied by topical imiquimod. The rearrangement joins TRBV4-2 to TRBJ2-3; TRBD2 matches 9 bases. Sequences were derived from PBMCs, sampled from a glioma patient whose treatment included an IDH1 peptide vaccine. The receptor was derived from a woman younger than 30 with glioma. Some clones in this sample may be carry-over from other donors' samples. The CDR3 here is CASSQDASGTTSSTDTQYF. As DNA, the CDR3 is TGTGCCAGCAGCCAAGATGCTAGCGGGACTACCTCTAGCACAGATACGCAGTATTTT.